The T cell receptor (beta chain) described here comes from a study of blood T cell repertoires in COVID-19 (TCRdb year 2020). For the study in its entirety: Samples covering the acute and convalescent phases of COVID-19 were provided by collaborators in the United States, Italy and Spain. The material from the prospective study consisted of cDNA or gDNA derived from T cells, B-cell-depleted T cells, or PBMCs. Deeply sampled blood TCRbeta repertoires from subjects exposed to, actively infected with, or recovered from COVID-19 were included in the dataset. The repertoires were released in a freely available public database intended as a resource for research on the immune response to SARS-CoV-2. Samples came from the ongoing ImmuneRACE study (first 160 participants) plus 1,254 subjects from 6 global collaborators. The sample metadata nearly always contained a de-identified subject ID, COVID-19 status, age in years and sex. HLA class I and class II types, where available, came from metadata supplied by the sample provider rather than from assay-based typing. Broad study findings and their caveats: Clinical and demographic metadata were provided uncurated, with the amount varying by source and participant.

On this clone itself: It lacks a known antigen. No per-base quality is available; no much larger clone lies one base away.

The collaborating institutions used their own protocols to collect whole blood in K2EDTA tubes. Collaborator samples were shipped for TCRbeta analysis as frozen whole blood, isolated PBMCs, or DNA extracted from either sample type. The immunoSEQ Assay, a bias-controlled multiplex PCR, was used to amplify TCRbeta CDR3 regions from genomic DNA. As for the original processing: The number of nucleated cells in each sample was estimated by amplification of reference gene primers within the assay. To quantify the absolute abundance of each unique TCRbeta CDR3 rearrangement, sequence reads were collapsed and filtered. For each sample, productive Simpson clonality was calculated as the square root of Simpson's diversity index over productive rearrangements. TCRdb's version of the immuneACCESS table is confined to in-frame rearrangements and falls short of the full clone set. An unresolved V gene accounts for under half of the shortfall where checked; the remainder is of unknown origin. For V, J and clone size, that table is used; D and trimming come from the DNA. Across this sample there are over 90,000 clones, with 75% to 90% seen only once. Around 13% of the sample is in the top ten clones.

In the germline V gene, CDR1 corresponds to SGHTA and CDR2 to FQGNSA. Inclusive of the bounding cysteine and phenylalanine, the CDR3 is 15 residues long. Kept here is only the CDR3 DNA, which spans 45 bases and is read in frame from base 1. V and J are trimmed by 6 bases and 5 bases, and the gene matches miss 11 bases of the junction. The material sequenced was peripheral blood. The V and J genes are TRBV7-2 and TRBJ2-3; 7 bases in between match TRBD2. The TCR originated in a human donor in a cohort sampled during active COVID-19. The CDR3 amino acid sequence is: CASSQLAGVVDTQYF. The DNA reads TGTGCCAGCAGTCAACTTGCGGGGGTAGTAGATACGCAGTATTTT.